The entry below describes one TCR beta chain. Antigen: not known. This sample stems from a study of T cell responses to AZD1222 COVID-19 vaccine. This table comes from immunoSEQ multiplex PCR, and its TCRdb copy is limited to in-frame clones, with some not included. The table includes around 130,000 clones, about nine tenths detected once. Study findings and constraints: Repertoires were sampled only after the peak T cell response.

V was clipped by 4 bases and J by 7 bases; unmatched bases: 3. Germline assignment: CDR1 WNHNN and CDR2 SYGVQD (reference sequence). The CDR3 sequence is 12 residues long. The sample here was peripheral blood, taken on day 0 of AZD1222 vaccination. The receptor's source is an adult in good health. The chain employs TRBV10-1 and TRBJ2-7; 8 bases agree with TRBD1. The CDR3 DNA follows: TGCGCCAGCAGTGTTGGGACAGGAGAGCAGTACTTC. Encoded protein: CASSVGTGEQYF.